Each of the 13 T cell receptor beta chains below was sequenced from the same sample in a study of cytomegalovirus exposure and HLA in healthy donors. 60 Vbeta and 13 Jbeta primers were used in PCR. The assay was immunoSEQ multiplex PCR, and TCRdb's table has in-frame clones only and misses some. The table includes roughly 200,000 clones, 70% to 85% detected once. Sequencing was performed on PBMCs. The receptor set was obtained from a woman aged 55-75 years in good health and CMV-seropositive.

The chain links TRBV28 to TRBJ1-2; 7 nucleotides align to TRBD1. CDR3 size: 14 residues. Germline assignment: CDR1 MDHEN and CDR2 SYDVKM. After removal of 4 bases from V and 0 bases from J, the junction contained 2 bases not matched to a gene. The CDR3 region has the DNA TGTGCCAGCAGTTCAGGGGGATCTAACTATGGCTACACCTTC. Translating gives CASSSGGSNYGYTF.

The J gene is TRBJ2-7, the V gene TRBV6-1; 9 nucleotides line up with TRBD1. CDR1 is MNHNS and CDR2 is SASEGT in the germline V gene. The CDR3 runs to 14 residues. Unmatched junction bases numbered 5, after V lost 5 bases and J lost 3 bases. CDR3 coding DNA: TGTGCCAGCAGTTCCTTGGACAGGGGCTACGAGCAGTACTTC. Translating gives CASSSLDRGYEQYF.

The rearrangement links TRBV5-4 to TRBJ1-2; perhaps TRBD1 as D (5 bases). CDR3 length equals 14 residues. Per germline, CDR1 SGHNT and CDR2 YYREEE (reference sequence). Trimming removed 4 bases from V and 8 bases from J, with 18 bases in between. The CDR3 DNA follows: TGTGCCAGCAGCCAGAGGATGGGGGGGGGAGGCTACACCTTC. Protein: CASSQRMGGGGYTF. Drawing the rest from reference TRBV5-4 and TRBJ1-2, the complete variable domain is ETGVTQSPTHLIKTRGQQVTLRCSSQSGHNTVSWYQQALGQGPQFIFQYYREEENGRGNFPPRFSGLQFPNYSSELNVNALELDDSALYLCASSQRMGGGGYTFGSGTRLTVV.

This clone is a singleton in its sample. This sequence joins TRBV5-1 and TRBJ2-7; the match to TRBD2 covers 8 bases. V shed 4 bases and J 3 bases; nucleotides not matched to a gene: 6. The germline gives CDR1 SGHRS, CDR2 YFSETQ. CDR3 size: 14 residues. CDR3 nucleotides: TGCGCCAGCAGCCCAGCGGGGGCCGGCTACGAGCAGTACTTC. Protein sequence: CASSPAGAGYEQYF. The complete variable domain, with remaining parts taken from reference TRBV5-1 and TRBJ2-7, reads KAGVTQTPRYLIKTRGQQVTLSCSPISGHRSVSWYQQTPGQGLQFLFEYFSETQRNKGNFPGRFSGRQFSNSRSEMNVSTLELGDSALYLCASSPAGAGYEQYFGPGTRLTVT.

The J gene is TRBJ2-3, the V gene TRBV4-1; TRBD1 matches at 10 bases. Trimming took 6 bases from V and 4 from J; bases not matched to a gene: 7. The CDR3 totals 15 residues. Germline assignment: CDR1 MGHRA and CDR2 YSYEKL. The CDR3 DNA is TGCGCCAGCAGTCCCGGGACAGGGGTGGCAGATACGCAGTATTTT. Its protein product is CASSPGTGVADTQYF.

The chain joins TRBV2 to TRBJ2-7; perhaps TRBD2 as D (6 bases). This CDR3 has 11 amino acids. Trimming stripped 4 bases from V and 6 bases from J, with 7 bases between. The germline CDR1 and CDR2 sequences are SNHLY and FYNNEI. The CDR3 nucleotides are TGTGCCAGCAGTGGCGGGGCCGAGCAGTACTTC. As protein: CASSGGAEQYF. The full variable domain, with the rest looked up from reference TRBV2 and TRBJ2-7, is EPEVTQTPSHQVTQMGQEVILRCVPISNHLYFYWYRQILGQKVEFLVSFYNNEISEKSEIFDDQFSVERPDGSNFTLKIRSTKLEDSAMYFCASSGGAEQYFGPGTRLTVT.

This sequence joins TRBV6-5 and TRBJ1-1; 9 bases are a match to TRBD1. CDR1 and CDR2 from the germline V gene are MNHEY and SVGAGI. The CDR3 has 16 amino acids. V shed 0 bases and J 1 base; nucleotides not matched to a gene: 3. CDR3 nucleotide sequence: TGTGCCAGCAGTTACTCGACAGGGGGGCAGAACACTGAAGCTTTCTTT. It encodes CASSYSTGGQNTEAFF.

The V gene is TRBV6-4, the J gene TRBJ1-6; 7 bases map to TRBD1. The CDR3 is 16 residues long. V shed 6 bases, J shed 3 bases, and the junction held 8 bases outside the gene matches. CDR1 and CDR2 (germline): MRHNA, SNTAGT. The CDR3 here is CASRPQGLFYNSPLHF. CDR3 nucleotide sequence: TGTGCCAGCAGGCCACAGGGGTTATTCTATAATTCACCCCTCCACTTT.

This chain connects TRBV5-1 to TRBJ2-3; D not resolved. Germline V gives CDR1 SGHRS, CDR2 YFSETQ. The ends were cut back, 2 bases at V and 6 bases at J, with 10 bases in the middle. The CDR3 contains 13 residues. The CDR3 coding sequence is TGCGCCAGCAGCTTTTCTAGGTACGATACGCAGTATTTT. Protein: CASSFSRYDTQYF.

CDR3 bases: TGTGCCAGCAGTGCGTTGGGCGGGGGCGGGAATTCACCCCTCCACTTT. It encodes CASSALGGGGNSPLHF. The chain joins TRBV25-1 to TRBJ1-6, with D tentatively TRBD1 (6 bases). V was shortened by 4 bases and J by 7 bases, with 17 bases between the two germline ends. CDR1 and CDR2 from the germline V gene are MGHDK and SYGVNS. This CDR3 comprises 16 residues.

This chain uses TRBV25-1 with TRBJ2-5; tentatively, D is TRBD1 (5 bases). The J call may be incorrect, as the DNA end agrees better with TRBJ2-7. CDR1 is MGHDK, CDR2 SYGVNS, per germline. The CDR3 runs to 12 residues. The CDR3 nucleotides are TGTGCCCCTGGGAAAGGGGTTTACGAGCAGTACTTC. It translates to CAPGKGVYEQYF.

This chain connects TRBV10-1 to TRBJ2-3, with D perhaps TRBD2 (6 bases). Germline V gives CDR1 WNHNN, CDR2 SYGVQD (reference sequence). Trimming cost V 6 bases and J 2 bases, with 12 bases left between them. The CDR3 sequence is 14 residues long. CDR3 in DNA: TGCGCCAGCAGCCCTAGCGCCTTCACAGATACGCAGTATTTT. It codes for CASSPSAFTDTQYF.

The chain joins TRBV7-2 to TRBJ1-6; the D is unclear. The germline V and J ends were trimmed by 2 bases and 4 bases, with 9 bases remaining between them. The CDR3 contains 15 residues. Germline CDR1 reads SGHTA; CDR2 reads FQGNSA. The CDR3 loop reads CASSLSGVYNSPLHF. The CDR3 bases are TGTGCCAGCAGCTTAAGCGGGGTATATAATTCACCCCTCCACTTT.